This T cell receptor beta chain was observed in a study of shared clonotypes between healthy human individuals. Per the germline V gene, CDR1 is SQVTM and CDR2 is ANQGSEA. Trimming cost V 7 bases and J 6 bases; bases outside gene matches: 10. This CDR3 contains 13 residues. As processed by the authors: Junction-only immunoSEQ sequences carried no quality scores, so filtering differed. Sequencing was performed with immunoSEQ multiplex PCR; in TCRdb, only in-frame clones are kept and a portion is missing. Clone size and the V and J calls come from that table; the DNA yielded D and trimming. This table holds about half a million clones, more than 75% found once.

The chain has TRBV29-1 and TRBJ2-7; 9 nucleotides align to TRBD1. The sequence was obtained from a woman aged 40 to 50 in good health. Some clones in this sample may be carry-over from other donors' samples. Sequenced input: PBMCs. The CDR3 DNA reads TGCAGCGCGATAAGGGACAGGGTGGGCGAGCAGTACTTC. It codes for CSAIRDRVGEQYF.